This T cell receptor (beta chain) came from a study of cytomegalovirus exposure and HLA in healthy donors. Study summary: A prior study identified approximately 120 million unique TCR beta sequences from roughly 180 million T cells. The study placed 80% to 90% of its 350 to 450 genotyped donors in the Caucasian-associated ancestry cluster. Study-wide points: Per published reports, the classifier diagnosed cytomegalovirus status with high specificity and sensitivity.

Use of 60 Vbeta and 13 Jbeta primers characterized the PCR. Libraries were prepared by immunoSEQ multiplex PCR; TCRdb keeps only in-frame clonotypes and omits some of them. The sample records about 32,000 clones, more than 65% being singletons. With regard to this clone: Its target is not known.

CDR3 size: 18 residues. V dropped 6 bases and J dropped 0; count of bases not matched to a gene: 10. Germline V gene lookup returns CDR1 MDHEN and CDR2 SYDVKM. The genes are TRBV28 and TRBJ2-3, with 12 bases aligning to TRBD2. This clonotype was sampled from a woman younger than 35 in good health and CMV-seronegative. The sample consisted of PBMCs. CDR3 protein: CASSSPGTSGFSTDTQYF. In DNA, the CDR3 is TGTGCCAGCAGCTCTCCCGGGACTAGCGGGTTTAGCACAGATACGCAGTATTTT.